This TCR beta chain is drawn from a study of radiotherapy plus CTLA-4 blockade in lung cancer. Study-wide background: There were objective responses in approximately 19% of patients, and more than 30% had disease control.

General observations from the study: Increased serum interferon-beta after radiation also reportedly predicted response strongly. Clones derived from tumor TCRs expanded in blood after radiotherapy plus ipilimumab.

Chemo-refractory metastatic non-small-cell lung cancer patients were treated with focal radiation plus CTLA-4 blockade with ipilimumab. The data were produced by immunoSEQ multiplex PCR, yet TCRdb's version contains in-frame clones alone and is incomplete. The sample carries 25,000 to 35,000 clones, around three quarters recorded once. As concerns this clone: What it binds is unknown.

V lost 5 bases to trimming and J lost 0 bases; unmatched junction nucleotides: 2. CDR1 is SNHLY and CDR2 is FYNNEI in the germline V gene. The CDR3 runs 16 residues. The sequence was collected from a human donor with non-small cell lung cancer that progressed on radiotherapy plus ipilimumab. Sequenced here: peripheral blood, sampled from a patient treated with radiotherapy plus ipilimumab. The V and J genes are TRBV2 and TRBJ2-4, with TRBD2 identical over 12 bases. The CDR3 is CASSWGLAGAKNIQYF. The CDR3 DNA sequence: TGTGCCAGCAGTTGGGGACTAGCGGGAGCCAAAAACATTCAGTACTTC.